The sequence of this TCR beta chain was determined in a study of T cell responses to AZD1222 COVID-19 vaccine. Study-wide results and limits: After two AZD1222 doses, spike-specific TCR breadth and depth rose versus day 0. Distributed over spike, vaccine-associated CD4 TCRs predominated at 160-218 and 743-854. Within unmutated variant regions lay the reported targets of nearly half of spike-specific TCRs.

The method was immunoSEQ multiplex PCR; TCRdb's version includes in-frame clones alone and lacks a portion of them. The sample has tens of thousands of clones; 80% to 85% are singletons. A note on this clone: What it binds is not known.

The germline V gene has CDR1 SGHDT and CDR2 YYEEEE. This CDR3 region has 15 residues. The V end lost 0 bases, the J end lost 0 bases, and 7 bases lay between the germline ends. The sample in question was peripheral blood, obtained 28 days after the second AZD1222 dose. The TCR sequence derives from an adult who received the AZD1222 COVID-19 vaccine. The gene calls are TRBV5-6 and TRBJ1-5, with D perhaps matching TRBD1 (6 bases). The CDR3 bases are TGTGCCAGCAGCTTGGAGGGGGTTAGCAATCAGCCCCAGCATTTT. Translating it yields CASSLEGVSNQPQHF.